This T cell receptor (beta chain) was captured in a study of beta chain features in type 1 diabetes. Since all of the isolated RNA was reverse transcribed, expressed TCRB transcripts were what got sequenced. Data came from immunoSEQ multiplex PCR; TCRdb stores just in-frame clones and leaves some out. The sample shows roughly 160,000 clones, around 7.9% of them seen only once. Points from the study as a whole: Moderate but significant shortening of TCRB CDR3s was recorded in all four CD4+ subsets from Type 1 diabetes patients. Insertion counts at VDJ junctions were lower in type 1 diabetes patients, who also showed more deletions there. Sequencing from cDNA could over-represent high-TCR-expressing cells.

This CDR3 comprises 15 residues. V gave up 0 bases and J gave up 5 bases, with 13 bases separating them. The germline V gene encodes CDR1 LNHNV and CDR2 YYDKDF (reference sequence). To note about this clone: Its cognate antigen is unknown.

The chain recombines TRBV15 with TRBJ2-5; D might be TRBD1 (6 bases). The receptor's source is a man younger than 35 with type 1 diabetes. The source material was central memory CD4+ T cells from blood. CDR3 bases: TGTGCCACCAGCAGAGATGGACAGCCGGGGGAGACCCAGTACTTC. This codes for CATSRDGQPGETQYF.